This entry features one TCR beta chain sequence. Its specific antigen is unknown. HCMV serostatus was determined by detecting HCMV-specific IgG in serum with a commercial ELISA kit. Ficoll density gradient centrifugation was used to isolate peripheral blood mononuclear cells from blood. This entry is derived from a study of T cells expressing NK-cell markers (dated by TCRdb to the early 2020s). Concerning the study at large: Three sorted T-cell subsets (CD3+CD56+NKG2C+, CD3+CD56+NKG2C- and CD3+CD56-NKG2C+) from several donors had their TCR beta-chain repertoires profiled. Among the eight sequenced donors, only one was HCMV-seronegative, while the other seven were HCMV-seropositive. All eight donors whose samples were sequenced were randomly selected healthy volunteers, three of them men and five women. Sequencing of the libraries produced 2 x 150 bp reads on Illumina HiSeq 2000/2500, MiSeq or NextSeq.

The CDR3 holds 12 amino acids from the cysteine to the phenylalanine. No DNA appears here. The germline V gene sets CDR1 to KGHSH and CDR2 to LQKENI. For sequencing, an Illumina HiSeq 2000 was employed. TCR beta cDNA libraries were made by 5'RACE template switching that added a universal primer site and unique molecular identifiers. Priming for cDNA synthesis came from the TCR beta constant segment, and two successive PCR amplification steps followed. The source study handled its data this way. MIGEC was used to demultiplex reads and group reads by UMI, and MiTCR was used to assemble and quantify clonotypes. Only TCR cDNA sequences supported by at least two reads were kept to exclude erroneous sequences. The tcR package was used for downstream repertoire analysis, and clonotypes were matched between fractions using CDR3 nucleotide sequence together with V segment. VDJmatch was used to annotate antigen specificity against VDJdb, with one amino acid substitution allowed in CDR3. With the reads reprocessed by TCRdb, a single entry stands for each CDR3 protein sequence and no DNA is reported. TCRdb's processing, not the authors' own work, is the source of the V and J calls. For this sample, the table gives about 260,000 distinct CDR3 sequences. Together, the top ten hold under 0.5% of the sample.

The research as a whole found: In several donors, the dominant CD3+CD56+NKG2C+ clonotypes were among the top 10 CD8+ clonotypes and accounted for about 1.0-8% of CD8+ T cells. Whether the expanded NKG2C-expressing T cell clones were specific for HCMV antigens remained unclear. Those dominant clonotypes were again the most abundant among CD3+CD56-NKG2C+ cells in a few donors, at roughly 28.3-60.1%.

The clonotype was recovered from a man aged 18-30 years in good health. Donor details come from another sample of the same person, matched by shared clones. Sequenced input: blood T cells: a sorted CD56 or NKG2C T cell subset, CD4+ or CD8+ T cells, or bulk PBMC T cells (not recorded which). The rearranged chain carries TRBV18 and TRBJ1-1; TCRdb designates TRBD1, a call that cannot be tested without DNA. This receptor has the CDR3 CASSTGGTEAFF.